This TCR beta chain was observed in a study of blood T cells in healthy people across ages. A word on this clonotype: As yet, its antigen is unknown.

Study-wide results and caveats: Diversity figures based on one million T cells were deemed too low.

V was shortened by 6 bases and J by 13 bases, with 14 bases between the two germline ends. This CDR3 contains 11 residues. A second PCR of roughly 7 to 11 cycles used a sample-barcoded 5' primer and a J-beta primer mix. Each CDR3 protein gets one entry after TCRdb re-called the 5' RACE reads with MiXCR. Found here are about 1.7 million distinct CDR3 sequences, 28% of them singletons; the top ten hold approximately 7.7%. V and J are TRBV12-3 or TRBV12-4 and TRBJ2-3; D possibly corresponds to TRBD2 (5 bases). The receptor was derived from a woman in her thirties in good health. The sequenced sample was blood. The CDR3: CASRSRDFEYF. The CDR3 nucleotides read TGTGCCAGCAGGAGCCGGGATTTCGAGTATTTT.